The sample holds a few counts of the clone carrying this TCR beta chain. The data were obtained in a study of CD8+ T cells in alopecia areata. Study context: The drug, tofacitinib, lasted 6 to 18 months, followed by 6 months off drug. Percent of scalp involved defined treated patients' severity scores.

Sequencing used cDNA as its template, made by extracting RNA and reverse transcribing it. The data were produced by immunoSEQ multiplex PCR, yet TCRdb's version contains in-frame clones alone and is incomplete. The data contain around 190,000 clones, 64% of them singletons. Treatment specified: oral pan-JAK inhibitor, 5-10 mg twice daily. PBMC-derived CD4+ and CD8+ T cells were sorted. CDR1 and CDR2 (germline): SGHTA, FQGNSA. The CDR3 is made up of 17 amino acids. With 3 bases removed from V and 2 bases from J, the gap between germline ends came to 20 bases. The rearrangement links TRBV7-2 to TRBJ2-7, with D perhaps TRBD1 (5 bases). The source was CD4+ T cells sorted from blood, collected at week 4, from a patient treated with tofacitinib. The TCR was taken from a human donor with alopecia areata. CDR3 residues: CASSFRERIQAPYEQYF. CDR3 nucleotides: TGTGCCAGCAGCTTCAGGGAAAGGATACAGGCCCCCTACGAGCAGTACTTC. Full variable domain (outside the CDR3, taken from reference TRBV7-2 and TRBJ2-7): GAGVSQSPSNKVTEKGKDVELRCDPISGHTALYWYRQSLGQGLEFLIYFQGNSAPDKSGLPSDRFSAERTGGSVSTLTIQRTQQEDSAVYLCASSFRERIQAPYEQYFGPGTRLTVT.